The 13 T cell receptor beta chains listed next were all sequenced from one sample in a study of blood T cells in healthy people across ages. Sample-barcoded 5' priming and a J-beta primer mix drove a second PCR of roughly 6 to 12 cycles. MiXCR was run by TCRdb on the 5' RACE reads, yielding one entry per CDR3 protein. The sample includes some 1.5 million distinct CDR3 sequences, roughly 27% of them seen just once. The sequencing input was blood. The receptors were gathered from a woman aged 25 to 39 in good health.

The V call is TRBV20-1, the J call TRBJ1-6; TRBD1 aligns across 9 bases. Per germline, CDR1 DFQATT and CDR2 SNEGSKA (reference sequence). V gave up 0 bases and J gave up 15 bases; unmatched junction bases: 15. This CDR3 comprises 16 residues. For the CDR3, the DNA is TGCAGTGCTAGAGATGTTAGGACAGGGGAAATGAAGGTCCTCCACTTT. This gives the protein CSARDVRTGEMKVLHF.

Concerning this clonotype itself: Being one base from a much bigger clone, this may be a read error. This chain connects TRBV7-2 to TRBJ2-1; perhaps TRBD2 as D (6 bases). This CDR3 comprises 18 residues. Germline CDR1 is SGHTA and CDR2 is FQGNSA. CDR3 coding DNA: TGTGCCAGCAGCGATCATGACGGGGGTCTCTACTCCTACAATGAGCAGTCCTTC. This codes for CASSDHDGGLYSYNEQSF.

Regarding this clonotype: At one of its ends the junction is not consistent with the germline gene, which may arise from a read error. This rearrangement joins TRBV20-1 to TRBJ1-2; D gene ambiguous. This CDR3 comprises 11 residues. The germline gives CDR1 DFQATT, CDR2 SNEGSKA (reference sequence). The CDR3 sequence: CSARDEYVYTF. CDR3 nucleotide sequence: TGCAGTGCTAGAGACGAGTATGTCTACACCTTC.

This rearrangement joins TRBV10-2 to TRBJ2-1; TRBD2 agrees at 14 bases. The V segment lost 9 bases and the J segment 10 bases; nucleotides outside the gene matches: 5. CDR1 and CDR2 from the germline V gene are WSHSY and SAAADI. This CDR3 contains 13 residues. The CDR3 here is CASGGLAGEEQFF. As DNA, the CDR3 is TGCGCCAGTGGGGGACTAGCGGGAGAGGAGCAGTTCTTC.

There are many counts of this clonotype. The V and J genes are TRBV11-2 and TRBJ2-7; maybe TRBD2 (5 bases). The CDR3 extends over 13 amino acids. V lost 5 bases and J lost 5, with 13 bases in between. CDR1 and CDR2 (germline): SGHAT, FQNNGV. DNA for the CDR3: TGTGCCAGCAGCCGACTATCCTCGCACGAGCAGTACTTC. Its translation: CASSRLSSHEQYF.

To note about this clonotype: It may be a read error: a sequence one base away is much more abundant. The chain links TRBV2 to TRBJ2-4; D might be TRBD2 (5 bases). With 10 bases removed from V and 7 bases from J, the gap between germline ends came to 14 bases. The CDR3 contains 12 residues. CDR1 is SNHLY and CDR2 is FYNNEI in the germline V gene. The CDR3 DNA reads TGTGCCAACACTTCGTGGGAGAACATTCAGTACTTC. Protein: CANTSWENIQYF.

This clonotype was counted between two and nine times. The rearrangement links TRBV12-3 or TRBV12-4 to TRBJ2-7, with 7 bases that match TRBD2. V shed 5 bases, J shed 6 bases, and the junction held 7 bases outside the gene matches. The CDR3 loop spans 13 amino acids. The DNA of the CDR3 is TGTGCCAGCAGTCCGGCGGGGGTTGGCGAGCAGTACTTC. It codes for CASSPAGVGEQYF.

V and J are TRBV18 and TRBJ2-5; TRBD2 agrees at 12 bases. CDR1 KGHSH and CDR2 LQKENI come from the germline V gene. This CDR3 region has 19 residues. The V gene end was trimmed by 4 bases and the J gene end by 5 bases; junction bases not matched to a gene: 17. CDR3 nucleotides: TGTGCCAGCTCACAAGACGTGACTAGCGGGAGTGGGGGAATGGAGACCCAGTACTTC. Its protein is CASSQDVTSGSGGMETQYF.

This clonotype was recorded many times. This chain joins TRBV20-1 and TRBJ1-2, with 11 bases identical to TRBD1. The CDR3 has 13 residues. CDR1 is DFQATT, CDR2 SNEGSKA, per germline (reference sequence). The CDR3 reads CSARTGGGYGYTF. The CDR3 DNA follows: TGCAGCGCACGGACAGGGGGCGGGTATGGCTACACCTTC.

The chain employs TRBV28 and TRBJ2-7; D is possibly TRBD1 or TRBD2 (5 bases each). The CDR3 sequence is 15 residues long. In germline, CDR1 is MDHEN, CDR2 SYDVKM. The germline V and J ends were trimmed by 7 bases and 1 base, with 17 bases remaining between them. This chain's CDR3 is CASTDGGSKSYEQYF. CDR3 coding DNA: TGTGCCAGCACCGATGGGGGTTCCAAATCCTACGAGCAGTACTTC.

The count of this clonotype is one. A clone one base away is much larger, so this may be a read error. The chain employs TRBV29-1 and TRBJ1-2; D might be TRBD1 (6 bases). The CDR3 runs to 13 residues. From germline, CDR1 is SQVTM and CDR2 ANQGSEA. The CDR3 DNA sequence: TGCAGCGCTATCCCAGGGGACCACTATGGCCACACCTTC. Protein: CSAIPGDHYGHTF.

This clonotype was seen a handful of times. The J gene is TRBJ2-1, the V gene TRBV7-3, with D tentatively TRBD2 (6 bases). Germline CDR1 is SGHTA and CDR2 is FQGTGA. The CDR3 contains 15 residues. V lost 6 bases and J lost 7, with 19 bases in between. CDR3 bases: TGTGCCAGCAGTAACGGGCTCGGGGGTAAAAATGAGCAGTTCTTC. Encoded protein: CASSNGLGGKNEQFF. The full variable domain, with the rest looked up from reference TRBV7-3 and TRBJ2-1, is GAGVSQTPSNKVTEKGKYVELRCDPISGHTALYWYRQSLGQGPEFLIYFQGTGAADDSGLPNDRFFAVRPEGSVSTLKIQRTERGDSAVYLCASSNGLGGKNEQFFGPGTRLTVL.

The genes are TRBV6-5 and TRBJ2-7; 9 nucleotides agree with TRBD1. Germline CDR1 MNHEY, CDR2 SVGAGI. V shed 2 bases, J shed 2 bases, and the junction held 4 bases outside the gene matches. The CDR3 sequence is 15 residues long. The CDR3 sequence is CASSYLGTGPYEQYF. CDR3 nucleotide sequence: TGTGCCAGCAGTTACCTCGGGACAGGGCCCTACGAGCAGTACTTC.